This TCR beta chain was recorded in a study of T-cell memory formation after mild COVID-19. Study-wide points: Clones that contracted from day 15 to 85 had balanced CD4/CD8; later expanders were CD4+ biased.

This clonotype has just a few counts. Its antigen is undetermined. TCRdb ran MiXCR on the 5' RACE reads and lists one entry per CDR3 protein. The sample holds hundreds of thousands of distinct CDR3 sequences, less than 25% seen once. This receptor was identified in an adult woman who had mild COVID-19 (a few samples of this study predate the infection). Cell type and time point are not known. The sequenced material came from PBMCs or a T cell subset sorted from them (not recorded which).

The CDR3 DNA sequence: TGTGCCAGCAGCGTAGCGACAGGGGGCTACAATGAGCAGTTCTTC. It codes for CASSVATGGYNEQFF. The rearrangement joins TRBV9 to TRBJ2-1; TRBD1 aligns across 9 bases. The CDR3 totals 15 residues. Germline-derived CDR1 and CDR2 are SGDLS and YYNGEE. V was pared by 0 bases and J by 3 bases, with 1 base of the junction left unmatched.